This T cell receptor beta chain was observed in a study of control samples from healthy donors and cancer patients. Sequencing used immunoSEQ multiplex PCR; TCRdb keeps in-frame clones, though not all of them. The sample has 95,000 to 100,000 clones; about four fifths are singletons. This clone was found a few times. The CDR3 is 15 residues long. This clonotype was obtained from a man in his 60s in good health. The sequenced material came from blood. V usage is TRBV21-1 and J usage is TRBJ1-1; the listed D gene, TRBD1, was not tested against the DNA. TRBV21-1 is a pseudogene. CDR3 protein: CASSKDTALNTEAFF. DNA of the CDR3: TGTGCCAGCAGCAAAGATACAGCCTTGAACACTGAAGCTTTCTTT.